The rows below give T cell receptor beta chains drawn from one sample of a study of blood T cell repertoires in COVID-19. Data came from immunoSEQ multiplex PCR; TCRdb stores just in-frame clones and leaves some out. Of around 270,000 clones in the sample, around 84% were seen once. The sequenced sample was peripheral blood. The receptors shown here come from a woman between 40 and 55 years old who had recovered from COVID-19. The CDR3 runs from the conserved cysteine through the conserved F or W. A D gene is named only where the DNA matches it firmly. Size is stated for part of the rows, as once, few or many counts, or as a class when the clone is expanded.

v_call: TRBV6-6; j_call: TRBJ1-3; d_call: TRBD1; clone_size: NA; cdr3_nt: TGTGCCAGCAGTGCTCAGGGGGCCAACACCATATATTTT; cdr3_aa: CASSAQGANTIYF
v_call: TRBV4-1; j_call: TRBJ2-1; d_call: TRBD2; clone_size: NA; cdr3_nt: TGCGCCAGCAGCCAATGGACTAGCGCAGACAATGAGCAGTTCTTC; cdr3_aa: CASSQWTSADNEQFF
v_call: TRBV6-2/TRBV6-3; j_call: TRBJ2-1; d_call: TRBD2; clone_size: NA; cdr3_nt: TGTGCCAGCAGTCAACTAGCGGGGGGTAGTGAGCAGTTCTTC; cdr3_aa: CASSQLAGGSEQFF
v_call: TRBV24-1; j_call: TRBJ2-3; d_call: NA; clone_size: NA; cdr3_nt: TGTGCCACCAGTGATTCCCTAGGGGGGGGCTTGGATACGCAGTATTTT; cdr3_aa: CATSDSLGGGLDTQYF
v_call: TRBV28; j_call: TRBJ1-5; d_call: TRBD1; clone_size: NA; cdr3_nt: TGTGCCAGCATTTCACCTCCTCGACAGGGGGCTTGGCAGCCCCAGCATTTT; cdr3_aa: CASISPPRQGAWQPQHF
v_call: TRBV4-1; j_call: TRBJ2-7; d_call: NA; clone_size: once; cdr3_nt: TGCGCCAGCAGCCCGGGAAGCTCCTACGAGCAGTACTTC; cdr3_aa: CASSPGSSYEQYF
v_call: TRBV12-3/TRBV12-4; j_call: TRBJ1-5; d_call: NA; clone_size: NA; cdr3_nt: TGTGCCAGCAGCCCGGGACAACGGCAGCCCCAGCATTTT; cdr3_aa: CASSPGQRQPQHF
v_call: TRBV6-2/TRBV6-3; j_call: TRBJ1-2; d_call: NA; clone_size: NA; cdr3_nt: TGTGCCAGCAGTTACTCCGAATACAGGCGGGGTGGCTACACCTTC; cdr3_aa: CASSYSEYRRGGYTF
v_call: TRBV6-5; j_call: TRBJ1-5; d_call: NA; clone_size: NA; cdr3_nt: TGTGCCAGCAAGGTGGGAGGGAATCAGCCCCAGCATTTT; cdr3_aa: CASKVGGNQPQHF
v_call: TRBV5-1; j_call: TRBJ1-2; d_call: TRBD1; clone_size: once; cdr3_nt: TGCGCCAGCAGCCCGCAACCGGGACAGCAACGCGGCTACACCTTC; cdr3_aa: CASSPQPGQQRGYTF
v_call: TRBV5-1; j_call: TRBJ1-1; d_call: NA; clone_size: NA; cdr3_nt: TGCGCCAGCAGCGAGGGAGGGCGGGCGGACACTGAAGCTTTCTTT; cdr3_aa: CASSEGGRADTEAFF
v_call: TRBV2; j_call: TRBJ1-2; d_call: NA; clone_size: NA; cdr3_nt: TGTGCCATCCCGTACTACCGGAGTCCCAACTATGGCTACACCTTC; cdr3_aa: CAIPYYRSPNYGYTF
v_call: TRBV19; j_call: TRBJ2-5; d_call: NA; clone_size: many; cdr3_nt: TGTGCCAGTAGTATTCGGATAGCGGTGACCCAGTACTTC; cdr3_aa: CASSIRIAVTQYF
v_call: TRBV18; j_call: TRBJ2-2; d_call: TRBD2; clone_size: NA; cdr3_nt: TGTGCCAGCTCACCTGTAGCGGGAAGCGACACCGGGGAGCTGTTTTTT; cdr3_aa: CASSPVAGSDTGELFF
v_call: TRBV5-1; j_call: TRBJ1-1; d_call: NA; clone_size: few; cdr3_nt: TGCGCCAGCAGCTTGGAGCGCATGAACACTGAAGCTTTCTTT; cdr3_aa: CASSLERMNTEAFF
v_call: TRBV12-3/TRBV12-4; j_call: TRBJ2-2; d_call: TRBD1; clone_size: once; cdr3_nt: TGTGCCAGCAGTGCTACAGGGGCCGGGGAGCTGTTTTTT; cdr3_aa: CASSATGAGELFF
v_call: TRBV10-3; j_call: TRBJ2-2; d_call: NA; clone_size: NA; cdr3_nt: TGTGCCATCAGTGACAGGGGCTCTACCGGGGAGCTGTTTTTT; cdr3_aa: CAISDRGSTGELFF
v_call: TRBV6-5; j_call: TRBJ2-2; d_call: NA; clone_size: NA; cdr3_nt: TGTGCCAGCCAGGGGGGCCCTGACACCGGGGAGCTGTTTTTT; cdr3_aa: CASQGGPDTGELFF
v_call: TRBV12-5; j_call: TRBJ2-5; d_call: TRBD1; clone_size: NA; cdr3_nt: TGTGCTAGTGGCCTCTTTCCGGGACAGGGATCAGAGACCCAGTACTTC; cdr3_aa: CASGLFPGQGSETQYF
v_call: TRBV11-2; j_call: TRBJ1-1; d_call: NA; clone_size: few; cdr3_nt: TGTGCCAGCCACGTCATAACCGGGACTGAAGCTTTCTTT; cdr3_aa: CASHVITGTEAFF
v_call: TRBV5-5; j_call: TRBJ2-5; d_call: NA; clone_size: NA; cdr3_nt: TGTGCCAGCACTAGAAGGGGGACGGAGACCCAGTACTTC; cdr3_aa: CASTRRGTETQYF
v_call: TRBV2; j_call: TRBJ2-7; d_call: NA; clone_size: NA; cdr3_nt: TGTGCCAGCAACGGCGGGGGCGCCTACGAGCAGTACTTC; cdr3_aa: CASNGGGAYEQYF
v_call: TRBV28; j_call: TRBJ2-3; d_call: NA; clone_size: NA; cdr3_nt: TGTGCCAGCAGAAAGTCCCTCGGCGGGACAGATACGCAGTATTTT; cdr3_aa: CASRKSLGGTDTQYF
v_call: TRBV28; j_call: TRBJ2-1; d_call: NA; clone_size: NA; cdr3_nt: TGTGCCAGCAGTTTAAGAGGGCTTGGTGAGCAGTTCTTC; cdr3_aa: CASSLRGLGEQFF
v_call: TRBV19; j_call: TRBJ2-2; d_call: NA; clone_size: NA; cdr3_nt: TGTGCCAGTAGTTCCAGGGGCAACACCGGGGAGCTGTTTTTT; cdr3_aa: CASSSRGNTGELFF
v_call: TRBV19; j_call: TRBJ2-7; d_call: NA; clone_size: NA; cdr3_nt: TGTGCCTGTGCTCGGCGGGGGCGCTCCTACGAGCAGTACTTC; cdr3_aa: CACARRGRSYEQYF
v_call: TRBV4-1; j_call: TRBJ2-7; d_call: NA; clone_size: NA; cdr3_nt: TGCGCCAGCAGCCAACCGGGGGGACACAGGACCTACGAGCAGTACTTC; cdr3_aa: CASSQPGGHRTYEQYF
v_call: TRBV19; j_call: TRBJ1-2; d_call: TRBD1; clone_size: NA; cdr3_nt: TGTGCCAGTAGCCGACAGGGCTATGGCTACACCTTC; cdr3_aa: CASSRQGYGYTF